The following is a T cell receptor beta chain sequence with its context. The table lists this clonotype with many counts. Its antigen is currently not known. Base quality data are lacking; no much larger clone is found one base away. Hyperthyroidism patients were newly diagnosed, had a disease duration of under 2 months, and were aged 18 to 65 years. Patients with uncontrolled infections, other autoimmune diseases, pregnancy or lactation were excluded. Diagnoses relied on clinical symptoms, serum thyroxine and TRAb, thyroid ultrasound and orbital computed tomography. For progressor patients, blood was drawn at the first diagnosis of hyperthyroidism, before any ophthalmopathy symptoms had appeared. PBMCs were separated from roughly 9.3 ml of fresh peripheral blood using Ficoll-Paque density gradient centrifugation. Progressor patients were defined as those initially diagnosed with Graves' hyperthyroidism in whom ophthalmopathy developed during follow-up. Total RNA was extracted using Trizol reagent, and RNA quality was assessed on an Agilent 2100 Bioanalyzer.

V is shortened by 6 bases, J by 8 bases, and the region joining them spans 17 bases. Reading from cysteine to phenylalanine, the CDR3 counts 14 amino acids. Of the read, only the CDR3 DNA is kept; its 42 bases are in frame from base 1. The sample originates from a study of T cells in Graves' hyperthyroidism and ophthalmopathy (dated by TCRdb to about 2019). Study-wide context: Peripheral blood samples were taken at initial diagnosis, before any treatment was given. In six Graves' hyperthyroidism patients, the study also compared T-cell repertoires from thyroid tissue with T-cell repertoires from blood. TCR Vbeta CDR3 sequencing of 120 to 150 peripheral blood samples (43 ophthalmopathy, approximately 80 hyperthyroidism and some 17 progressor patients) is reported in the paper. The roughly 94 discovery patients were randomly divided into training and test sets at a 7:3 ratio. Following sampling, methimazole starting at 30 mg daily was given to hyperthyroidism patients, and high-dose intravenous methylprednisolone was given to ophthalmopathy patients. TCR V-J signatures able to tell the groups apart were searched for in a discovery cohort of some 100 patients, of whom approximately 40 had Graves' ophthalmopathy and around 58 had stable Graves' hyperthyroidism. An independent validation cohort of some 18 hyperthyroidism patients and about 16 patients who later progressed to ophthalmopathy tested prospective prediction of ophthalmopathy.

The TCR beta CDR3 regions were amplified from RNA transcripts. The first round of RT-PCR for the TCR CDR3 was performed with the HTBI primer set and the Qiagen OneStep RT-PCR kit. Libraries were constructed in a second round of multiplex PCR, after which size selection and purification were performed. The libraries were sequenced on an Illumina HiSeq2000 using paired-end 100 bp reads. As for the authors' bioinformatics: SOAPnuke was used to process the raw data, removing reads that contained adapters or uncalled bases, had a mean Phred below 15, or lacked an exact match to the constant primer or identifier. COPE v1.2.5 was used to merge high-quality paired reads, and clonotypes were defined as unique nucleotide sequences. Clonotypes were aligned to IMGT TRBV, TRBD and TRBJ reference segments using MiTCR v1.1. Analysis was restricted to V-J combinations with a frequency above 0.0001, which covered roughly 99% of repertoires. A TCS score was defined as the ratio between F50 (clonal expansion) and ExV (chaos), using BLOSUM62-based TCRdist between CDR3 peptides within each V-J. Welch's t-statistics and random forest reduced some 510 V-J features to roughly 13, which were used in a naive Bayes classifier (R e1071). TCRdb trimmed public reads at Q25 via fastp, called clones via MiXCR and kept in-frame beta chains. A single entry per CDR3 protein holds the most common genes and DNA from its merged rows. These V and J calls originate from TCRdb's pipeline instead of the authors' own analysis. Here the sample has under 300,000 distinct CDR3 sequences; 10% to 15% occur a single time. The ten largest clones capture about 8% of the sample.

Overall study outcomes, separate from this receptor: A model built on a 13 V-J signature distinguished ophthalmopathy from stable hyperthyroidism, reaching around 87% sensitivity and approximately 81% specificity in cross-validation and 80%/75% in testing. In validation, the model predicted progression to ophthalmopathy a median of approximately 6.3 months before onset, with around 70% sensitivity and roughly 77% specificity. Most expanded thyroid clonotypes (frequency above 0.001) were also found in blood, which suggests that blood repertoires may mirror thyroid immune responses. No statistical method was used to fix the sample size in advance, and group allocation was not hidden from the investigators.

The receptor was derived from a woman under 40 with Graves' hyperthyroidism that later progressed to Graves' ophthalmopathy. The chain is made from TRBV12-3 or TRBV12-4 and TRBJ2-1; a weak D assignment points to TRBD2 (6 bases agree). Sequencing used blood. CDR3 region: CASSLGGAAYEQFF. In nucleotide form, the sequence is TGTGCCAGCAGCCTGGGGGGAGCCGCCTATGAGCAGTTCTTC.